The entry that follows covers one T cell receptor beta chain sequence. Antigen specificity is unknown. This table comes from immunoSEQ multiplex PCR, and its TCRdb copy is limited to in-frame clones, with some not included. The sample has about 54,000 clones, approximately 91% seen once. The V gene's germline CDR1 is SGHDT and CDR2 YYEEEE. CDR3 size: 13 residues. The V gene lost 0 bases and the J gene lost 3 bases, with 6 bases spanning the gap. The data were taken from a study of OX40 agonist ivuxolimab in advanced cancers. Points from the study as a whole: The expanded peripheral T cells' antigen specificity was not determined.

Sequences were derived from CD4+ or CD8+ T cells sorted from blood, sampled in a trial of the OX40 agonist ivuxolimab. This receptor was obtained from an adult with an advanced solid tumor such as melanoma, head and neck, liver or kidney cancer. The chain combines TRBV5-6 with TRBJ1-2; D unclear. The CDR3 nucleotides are TGTGCCAGCAGCTTGGACAGTGACTATGGCTACACCTTC. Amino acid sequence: CASSLDSDYGYTF.